This entry concerns a single T cell receptor (beta chain). This clonotype has ten or more counts. The antigen this receptor binds is unknown. It has no much larger one-base neighbor in the sample; base qualities were not kept. The library came from 5' RACE. Sequencing relied on an Illumina HiSeq 2500. A second PCR of roughly 6 to 11 cycles was run with a J-beta primer mix and a sample-barcoded 5' primer. A template-switch 5' adaptor carrying 12 random nucleotides introduced a unique molecular identifier onto each TCR beta cDNA molecule. Each sample yielded at least 2.5 million CDR3-containing paired-end reads. First-strand cDNA was synthesized from all RNA with the Mint cDNA synthesis kit, primed by a TRBC-specific oligonucleotide. Following uracil-DNA glycosylase treatment, all cDNA underwent a first 18-cycle PCR with the universal primers M1SS and BC2_uni_R. Under the source paper's analysis protocol: For normalization, 1 million high-quality reads, each with a distinct molecular identifier, were randomly selected from each sample. Instead of being binned into consensus sequences, reads that shared molecular identifiers were thrown out. MiTCR, set to a Q25 quality threshold and the strictest error-elimination algorithm, was used for CDR3 identification, clonotype clustering and error correction. A nonparametric unseen species model with Euler transformation was used to estimate lower-bound total TCR beta diversity. TCRdb passed the public sequencing reads through fastp at Q25 and MiXCR, retaining productive beta sequences. Every distinct CDR3 protein forms one entry, paired with its most common genes and DNA. Here the V and J calls rest on TCRdb's processing, not on the authors' analysis. The table for this sample lists about 1.5 million distinct CDR3 sequences; less than 45% of them were counted only once. The ten most abundant clones make up less than 5% of the sample.

The donors were roughly 40 Caucasian individuals from Russia, aged roughly 6 to 100 years, who were systemically healthy. Each donor gave ten milliliters of peripheral blood, collected into EDTA-treated Vacutainer tubes. Ficoll-Paque density-gradient centrifugation was used to isolate PBMCs, with at least 7 million obtained per sample. Trizol reagent was used to extract total RNA from PBMCs, with at least 6 micrograms per sample. For every donor, flow cytometry on a PBMC aliquot measured the percentage of naive CD45RAhigh/CD27high T cells. The sample originates from a study of blood T cells in healthy people across ages (dated by TCRdb to between 2014 and 2017). Regarding the research as a whole: In model experiments, roughly one uniquely barcoded TCR beta cDNA molecule per two T cells was captured by template switching. Two additional independent replicas of 1 million unique cDNA reads from the same blood draw were analyzed for two donors (one aged 18 to 30 and one aged 80 or older). Using deep sequencing normalized with unique cDNA molecular identifiers, the study measured how TCR beta repertoire diversity changes with age. Four age groups were formed from the donors: young (average approximately 15 years), middle-aged (approximately 41), aged (about 68) and long-lived (less than 85). Donors of different ages were randomly distributed across sequencing lanes to avoid experimental bias. What the work shows at the level of the full study, not this receptor alone: Because profiling used bulk unsorted PBMCs, naive and antigen-experienced compartments could not be compared conclusively. Observed TCR beta diversity correlated strongly with the percentage of naive T cells measured by flow cytometry. Compared with the aged group, the long-lived group had more naive CD4+ T cells, fewer expanded clones and increased TCR diversity, a pattern suggesting age selection. Because the CMV infection status of the donors was unknown, age-related changes in expanded clonotypes may potentially have been confounded. As age increased, observed TCR beta diversity per million T cells dropped in a roughly linear way, and a significant reduction was already evident by age about 36. Estimates of total diversity based on one million sequenced T cells were regarded as lower bounds and as underestimates.

According to the germline V gene, CDR1 reads SQVTM and CDR2 reads ANQGSEA. V loses 4 bases, J loses 4 bases, and the germline ends lie 8 bases apart. The CDR3 measures 12 amino acids from cysteine to phenylalanine. The only DNA kept is the CDR3, 36 bases in frame from the first base. The material sequenced was blood. The clonotype comes from a woman younger than 30 in good health. The receptor chain draws on TRBV29-1 and TRBJ2-1; D gene: possibly TRBD1, on 5 matching bases. For the CDR3, the sequence is CSVGGAYNEQFF. The nucleotide sequence reads as follows: TGCAGCGTTGGTGGGGCTTACAATGAGCAGTTCTTC.